These 24 T cell receptor beta chains originate from one sample sequenced in a study of cytomegalovirus exposure and HLA in healthy donors. Method: immunoSEQ multiplex PCR; TCRdb's copy keeps in-frame clones and lacks some. The sample includes 150,000 to 200,000 clones, about four fifths of them seen just once. The sample comprised PBMCs. The receptor source for this set is a man between 18 and 35 years old in good health and CMV-seropositive.

The V gene is TRBV30, the J gene TRBJ2-7; no clear D gene. V gave up 3 bases and J gave up 9 bases, with 12 bases separating them. CDR3 size: 11 residues. Germline assignment: CDR1 GTSNPN and CDR2 SVGIG (reference sequence). CDR3 DNA: TGTGCCTGGAGCCCGGGTCGTGGGCAGTACTTC. Translating it yields CAWSPGRGQYF.

The rearrangement uses TRBV29-1 and TRBJ2-3; 8 bases are shared with TRBD1. V shed 6 bases and J 1 base; nucleotides not matched to a gene: 6. Germline lookup yields CDR1 SQVTM and CDR2 ANQGSEA. This CDR3 region has 14 residues. Here the CDR3 DNA reads TGCAGCGTCCCGGGACAGGAAGGCACAGATACGCAGTATTTT. This gives the protein CSVPGQEGTDTQYF.

J is TRBJ2-1 and V is TRBV27, with 7 bases aligning to TRBD2. Germline V CDR1 and CDR2: MNHEY, SMNVEV (reference sequence). Trimming took 3 bases from V and 4 from J; bases not matched to a gene: 6. This CDR3 is 15 amino acids long. DNA of the CDR3: TGTGCCAGCAGTTTCGGGGGGACGACTTACAATGAGCAGTTCTTC. It yields the protein CASSFGGTTYNEQFF.

The chain is built from TRBV4-2 and TRBJ2-1; maybe TRBD2 (5 bases). This CDR3 spans 17 amino acids. Trimming left V 2 bases short and J 2 bases short, with 16 bases between. Germline V gene data show CDR1 as LGHNA and CDR2 as YNFKEQ. CDR3 in amino acids: CASSQMPGGLPYNEQFF. CDR3 sequence (DNA): TGTGCCAGCAGCCAAATGCCCGGAGGCCTCCCCTACAATGAGCAGTTCTTC.

The chain is built from TRBV7-9 and TRBJ2-1; TRBD1 agrees at 8 bases. Germline V lookup: CDR1 SEHNR, CDR2 FQNEAQ (reference sequence). The CDR3 consists of 13 residues. Losses at the gene ends were 3 bases for V and 6 bases for J; bases not matched to a gene: 1. The CDR3 is CASSLGTGNEQFF. CDR3 bases: TGTGCCAGCAGCTTGGGGACAGGCAATGAGCAGTTCTTC.

The chain joins TRBV29-1 to TRBJ2-2, with a possible D match to TRBD1 (6 bases). The CDR3 totals 14 residues. CDR1 and CDR2 from the germline V gene are SQVTM and ANQGSEA. Trimming shortened V by 7 bases and J by 6 bases, and 18 bases separated the two germline ends. DNA of the CDR3: TGCAGCGCCGAGGACAGTGTTCGTCCCGGGGAGCTGTTTTTT. It codes for CSAEDSVRPGELFF.

The chain has TRBV7-2 and TRBJ2-7, with TRBD2 matching over 12 bases. This CDR3 has 16 amino acids. The germline V gene has CDR1 SGHTA and CDR2 FQGNSA. J lost 3 bases, V lost 4 bases, and 7 bases had no gene match. The CDR3 reads CASSSQGLAGIYEQYF. In DNA form, the CDR3 reads TGTGCCAGCAGCTCCCAAGGACTAGCGGGAATCTACGAGCAGTACTTC.

The chain has TRBV7-2 and TRBJ1-4, with D unclear. The CDR3 covers 14 residues. Germline-derived CDR1 and CDR2 are SGHTA and FQGNSA. The germline V and J ends were trimmed by 1 base and 10 bases, with 13 bases remaining between them. CDR3 coding DNA: TGTGCCAGCAGCTTAGTTGGGGAGCCGGGAAAACTGTTTTTT. It encodes CASSLVGEPGKLFF.

This chain's CDR3 is CAWSLREGFQETQYF. CDR3 nucleotides: TGTGCCTGGAGTTTGCGGGAGGGCTTCCAAGAGACCCAGTACTTC. J is TRBJ2-5 and V is TRBV30; TRBD2 matches 9 bases. Germline V CDR1 and CDR2: GTSNPN, SVGIG (reference sequence). Losses at the gene ends were 2 bases for V and 1 base for J; bases not matched to a gene: 5. The CDR3 totals 15 residues.

This clone was counted a single time. The chain links TRBV29-1 to TRBJ2-3, with D unclear. CDR1 and CDR2 from the germline V gene are SQVTM and ANQGSEA. The V and J ends lost 6 bases and 5 bases respectively, with 9 bases between them. This CDR3 contains 11 residues. The CDR3 nucleotides read TGCAGCGTCCTTTTTTTAGATACGCAGTATTTT. Protein sequence: CSVLFLDTQYF.

This clone has more than one count but fewer than ten. The V gene is TRBV5-1, the J gene TRBJ1-4; a weak D match, TRBD1 (6 bases). This CDR3 comprises 15 residues. The V gene's germline CDR1 is SGHRS and CDR2 YFSETQ. V lost 4 bases, J lost 0 bases, and 10 bases lay in between. The CDR3 sequence: CASSRDRSTNEKLFF. CDR3 in DNA: TGCGCCAGCAGCCGAGACAGGTCAACTAATGAAAAACTGTTTTTT.

The gene calls are TRBV4-2 and TRBJ2-7; 9 bases align to TRBD1. The germline V gene encodes CDR1 LGHNA and CDR2 YNFKEQ. The CDR3 length is 14 residues. Losses at the gene ends were 4 bases for V and 3 bases for J; bases not matched to a gene: 4. The CDR3 DNA is TGTGCCAGCAGCCGAGAGGGACAGGGCTACGAGCAGTACTTC. This gives the protein CASSREGQGYEQYF.

The rearrangement uses TRBV28 and TRBJ2-7; TRBD2 agrees at 7 bases. This CDR3 has 15 amino acids. Per germline, CDR1 MDHEN and CDR2 SYDVKM. The V and J ends lost 5 bases and 7 bases, in that order; junction bases with no gene match: 14. CDR3 DNA sequence: TGTGCCAGCAGTGGGAGGGAAGCCGCGTTCGAGGAGCAGTACTTC. This gives the protein CASSGREAAFEEQYF.

Note on this clone: The same CDR3 can be traced to other DNA sequences in this sample. This chain links TRBV19 with TRBJ1-5; maybe TRBD1 (6 bases). Trimming cost V 2 bases and J 2 bases, with 7 bases left between them. Per germline, CDR1 LNHDA and CDR2 SQIVND (reference sequence). The CDR3 length is 14 residues. CDR3 sequence reads: CASSIQGRNQPQHF. The CDR3 bases are TGTGCCAGTAGTATACAGGGGCGCAATCAGCCCCAGCATTTT. The full variable domain, with the rest looked up from reference TRBV19 and TRBJ1-5, is DGGITQSPKYLFRKEGQNVTLSCEQNLNHDAMYWYRQDPGQGLRLIYYSQIVNDFQKGDIAEGYSVSREKKESFPLTVTSAQKNPTAFYLCASSIQGRNQPQHFGDGTRLSIL.

The chain recombines TRBV7-8 with TRBJ1-1, with D perhaps TRBD1 (6 bases). This CDR3 spans 17 amino acids. Trimming took off 4 bases at V and 7 bases at J, with 25 bases between the two ends. The germline gives CDR1 SGHVS, CDR2 FQNEAQ. The CDR3: CASSSTQPTTGGYEAFF. CDR3 bases: TGTGCCAGCAGCTCAACCCAGCCTACGACAGGTGGGTATGAAGCTTTCTTT.

This clone is a singleton in its sample. The rearrangement uses TRBV27 and TRBJ2-3, with TRBD1 identical over 9 bases. Germline CDR1 reads MNHEY; CDR2 reads SMNVEV (reference sequence). The CDR3 covers 15 residues. Germline trimming cut 8 bases from V and 4 bases from J; bases unmatched to any gene: 10. The CDR3 DNA follows: TGTGCCAGCTCGATCCGGGACAGGGAAGCAGATACGCAGTATTTT. Amino acid sequence: CASSIRDREADTQYF.

The chain is built from TRBV4-2 and TRBJ2-5, with TRBD1 identical over 9 bases. This CDR3 has 16 amino acids. V gave up 3 bases and J gave up 1 base; unmatched junction bases: 6. Per germline, CDR1 LGHNA and CDR2 YNFKEQ. CDR3 nucleotides: TGTGCCAGCAGCCAGGCCGGACAGGGGACCCAAGAGACCCAGTACTTC. Its translation: CASSQAGQGTQETQYF.

The V and J genes are TRBV28 and TRBJ2-5; the D gene is possibly TRBD2 (5 bases). Trimming removed 2 bases at V and 5 bases at J, with 6 bases between. Germline V gives CDR1 MDHEN, CDR2 SYDVKM. The CDR3 runs to 12 residues. As DNA, the CDR3 is TGTGCCAGCAGTTTACGAGGGGAGACCCAGTACTTC. Translating it yields CASSLRGETQYF.

This sequence joins TRBV6-4 and TRBJ2-3; 10 bases map to TRBD1. The germline gives CDR1 MRHNA, CDR2 SNTAGT. V dropped 6 bases and J dropped 4; count of bases not matched to a gene: 4. The CDR3 sequence is 14 residues long. The CDR3 here is CASSRDRGPDTQYF. The CDR3 region has the DNA TGTGCCAGCAGCCGGGACAGGGGACCAGATACGCAGTATTTT.

The CDR3 coding sequence is TGTGCCAGCAGCCAAGTAGGAAGCGGGAGGACCGAGACCCAGTACTTC. Protein: CASSQVGSGRTETQYF. V usage is TRBV14 and J usage is TRBJ2-5; 9 bases match TRBD2. Germline CDR1 SGHDN, CDR2 FVKESK. Trimming cost V 1 base and J 5 bases; bases outside gene matches: 8. The CDR3 sequence is 16 residues long.

The table lists this clone with a count of one. The V and J genes are TRBV9 and TRBJ2-1; a weak D match, TRBD2 (5 bases). Germline lookup yields CDR1 SGDLS and CDR2 YYNGEE. With 4 bases removed from V and 0 bases from J, the gap between germline ends came to 17 bases. CDR3 size: 17 residues. Written as DNA, the CDR3 is TGTGCCAGCAGCCCCCCCCAAGCGGAAAGCTCCTACAATGAGCAGTTCTTC. Protein sequence: CASSPPQAESSYNEQFF.

J is TRBJ1-4 and V is TRBV7-2; a possible D gene is TRBD1 (6 bases). The CDR3 spans 15 residues. Germline lookup yields CDR1 SGHTA and CDR2 FQGNSA. Trimming took 5 bases from V and 6 from J, leaving 16 bases between them. As DNA, the CDR3 is TGTGCCAGCAGCCCAAGAGGGGGAAGGGATGAAAAACTGTTTTTT. Residues: CASSPRGGRDEKLFF.

V is TRBV19 and J is TRBJ2-1; possibly TRBD1 for D (7 bases). Per germline, CDR1 LNHDA and CDR2 SQIVND (reference sequence). The CDR3 spans 17 residues. Trimming took 4 bases from V and 0 from J, leaving 16 bases between them. For the CDR3, the DNA is TGTGCCAGTAGTAGGTACGGCGGGACAGTCTCCTACAATGAGCAGTTCTTC. Encoded protein: CASSRYGGTVSYNEQFF. The full variable domain, completed using reference TRBV19 and TRBJ2-1, is DGGITQSPKYLFRKEGQNVTLSCEQNLNHDAMYWYRQDPGQGLRLIYYSQIVNDFQKGDIAEGYSVSREKKESFPLTVTSAQKNPTAFYLCASSRYGGTVSYNEQFFGPGTRLTVL.

This clone was seen once. This sequence joins TRBV6-5 and TRBJ2-3; D not certain. V was shortened by 3 bases and J by 0 bases, with 10 bases between the two germline ends. This CDR3 has 15 residues. Germline loops: CDR1 MNHEY, CDR2 SVGAGI. CDR3 coding DNA: TGTGCCAGCAGTTATTTTGCGGCTAGCACAGATACGCAGTATTTT. This translates into CASSYFAASTDTQYF.